The clone carrying this T cell receptor (beta chain) is labeled medium-sized. TCRdb recomputed calls from the 5' RACE reads with MiXCR, one row per CDR3 protein. The repertoire holds roughly 10,000 distinct CDR3 sequences, with 12% to 15% as singletons. The CDR3 has 18 amino acids. Germline CDR1 SEHNR, CDR2 FQNEAQ (reference sequence). Trimming removed 5 bases from V and 1 base from J, with 20 bases in between. Treg sorting used a CD4+CD25+CD127-/low gate. This receptor was taken from a female donor with breast cancer. Sequenced: Tregs sorted from blood. This rearrangement joins TRBV7-9 to TRBJ2-2; D assignment may be TRBD1 or TRBD2 (5 bases each). The CDR3: CASSDTLRGPKNTGELFF. The CDR3 DNA reads TGTGCCAGCAGCGATACATTAAGGGGACCCAAGAACACCGGGGAGCTGTTTTTT.